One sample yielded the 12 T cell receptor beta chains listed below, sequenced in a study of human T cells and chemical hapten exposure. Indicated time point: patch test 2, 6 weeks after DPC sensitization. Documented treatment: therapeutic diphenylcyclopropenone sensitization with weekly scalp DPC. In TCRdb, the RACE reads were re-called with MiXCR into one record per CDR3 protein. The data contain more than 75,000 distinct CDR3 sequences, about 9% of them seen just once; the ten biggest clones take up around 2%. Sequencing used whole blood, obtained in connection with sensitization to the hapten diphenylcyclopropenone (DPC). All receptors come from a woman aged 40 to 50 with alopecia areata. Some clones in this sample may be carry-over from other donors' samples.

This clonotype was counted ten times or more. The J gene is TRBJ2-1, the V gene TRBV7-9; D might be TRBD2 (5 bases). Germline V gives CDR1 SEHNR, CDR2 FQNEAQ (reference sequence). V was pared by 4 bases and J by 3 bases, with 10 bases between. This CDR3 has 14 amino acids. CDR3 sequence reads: CASSYNEGYNEQFF. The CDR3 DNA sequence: TGTGCCAGCAGCTATAACGAGGGCTACAATGAGCAGTTCTTC.

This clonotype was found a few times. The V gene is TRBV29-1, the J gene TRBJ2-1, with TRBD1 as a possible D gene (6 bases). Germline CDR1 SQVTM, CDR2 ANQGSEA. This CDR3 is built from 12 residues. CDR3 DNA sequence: TGCAGTGGGTTTGGACAGTACAATGAGCAGTTCTTC. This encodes CSGFGQYNEQFF.

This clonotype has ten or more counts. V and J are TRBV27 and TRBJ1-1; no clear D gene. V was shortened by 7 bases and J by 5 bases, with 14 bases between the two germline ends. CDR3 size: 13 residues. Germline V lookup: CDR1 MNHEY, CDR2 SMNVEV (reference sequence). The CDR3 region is CASIGQWRTEAFF. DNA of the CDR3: TGTGCCAGCATTGGTCAGTGGAGGACTGAAGCTTTCTTT.

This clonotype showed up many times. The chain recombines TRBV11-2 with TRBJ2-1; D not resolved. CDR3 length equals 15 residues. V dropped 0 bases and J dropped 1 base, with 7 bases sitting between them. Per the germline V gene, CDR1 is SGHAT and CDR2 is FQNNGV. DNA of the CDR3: TGTGCCAGCAGCTTAGATAAGGGTTCCTACAATGAGCAGTTCTTC. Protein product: CASSLDKGSYNEQFF.

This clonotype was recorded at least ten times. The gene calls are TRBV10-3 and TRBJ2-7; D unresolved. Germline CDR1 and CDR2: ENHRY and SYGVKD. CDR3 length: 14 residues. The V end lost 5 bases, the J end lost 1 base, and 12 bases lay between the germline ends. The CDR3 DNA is TGTGCCATCAGTCCCACCGGCCCATCCTACGAGCAGTACTTC. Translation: CAISPTGPSYEQYF.

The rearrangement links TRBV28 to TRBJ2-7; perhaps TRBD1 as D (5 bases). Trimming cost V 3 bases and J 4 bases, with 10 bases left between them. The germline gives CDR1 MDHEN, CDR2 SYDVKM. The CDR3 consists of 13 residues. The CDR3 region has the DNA TGTGCCAGCAGTTTCAGGGTGGGTTACGAGCAGTACTTC. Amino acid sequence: CASSFRVGYEQYF. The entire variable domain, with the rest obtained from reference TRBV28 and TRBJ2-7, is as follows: DVKVTQSSRYLVKRTGEKVFLECVQDMDHENMFWYRQDPGLGLRLIYFSYDVKMKEKGDIPEGYSVSREKKERFSLILESASTNQTSMYLCASSFRVGYEQYFGPGTRLTVT.

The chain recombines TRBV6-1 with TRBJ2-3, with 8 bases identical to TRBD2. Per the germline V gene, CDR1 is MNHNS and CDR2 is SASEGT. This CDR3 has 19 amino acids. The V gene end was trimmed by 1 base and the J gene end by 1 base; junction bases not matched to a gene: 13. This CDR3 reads CASSEVRAGVAPRTDTQYF. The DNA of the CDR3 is TGTGCCAGCAGTGAAGTCCGAGCGGGAGTGGCCCCGCGCACAGATACGCAGTATTTT.

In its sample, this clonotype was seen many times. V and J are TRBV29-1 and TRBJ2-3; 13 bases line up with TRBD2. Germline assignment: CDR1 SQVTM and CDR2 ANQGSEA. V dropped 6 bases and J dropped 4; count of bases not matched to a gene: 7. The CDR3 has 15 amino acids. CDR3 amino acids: CSVGLAGEAADTQYF. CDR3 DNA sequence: TGCAGCGTCGGACTAGCGGGAGAGGCGGCAGATACGCAGTATTTT.

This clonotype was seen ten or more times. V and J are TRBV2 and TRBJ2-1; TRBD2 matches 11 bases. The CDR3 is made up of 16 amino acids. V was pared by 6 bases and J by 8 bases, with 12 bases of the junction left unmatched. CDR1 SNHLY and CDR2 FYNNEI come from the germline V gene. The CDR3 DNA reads TGTGCCAGCAGCCTTAGCGGGAGGGCCGGGATATATGAGCAGTTCTTC. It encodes CASSLSGRAGIYEQFF.

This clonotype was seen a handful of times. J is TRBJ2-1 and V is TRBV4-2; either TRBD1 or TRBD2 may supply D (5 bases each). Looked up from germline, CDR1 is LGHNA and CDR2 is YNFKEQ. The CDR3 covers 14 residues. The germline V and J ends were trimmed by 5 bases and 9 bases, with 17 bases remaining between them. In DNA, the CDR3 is TGTGCCAGCAGCAAGGGGAGCGCCGGTATTGAGCAGTTCTTC. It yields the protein CASSKGSAGIEQFF.

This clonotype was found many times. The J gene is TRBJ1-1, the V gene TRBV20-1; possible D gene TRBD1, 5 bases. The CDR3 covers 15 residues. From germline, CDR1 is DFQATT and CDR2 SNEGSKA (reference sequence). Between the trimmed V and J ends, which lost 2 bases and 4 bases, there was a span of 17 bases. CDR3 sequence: CSARSIQGDSTEAFF. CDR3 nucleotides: TGCAGTGCTAGAAGCATTCAGGGAGATAGCACTGAAGCTTTCTTT.

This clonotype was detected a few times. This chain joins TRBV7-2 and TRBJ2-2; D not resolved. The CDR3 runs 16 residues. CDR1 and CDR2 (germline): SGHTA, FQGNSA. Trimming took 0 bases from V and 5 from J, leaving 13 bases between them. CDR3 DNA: TGTGCCAGCAGCTTAGCGATTGGGCCGCGTACCGGGGAGCTGTTTTTT. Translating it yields CASSLAIGPRTGELFF.